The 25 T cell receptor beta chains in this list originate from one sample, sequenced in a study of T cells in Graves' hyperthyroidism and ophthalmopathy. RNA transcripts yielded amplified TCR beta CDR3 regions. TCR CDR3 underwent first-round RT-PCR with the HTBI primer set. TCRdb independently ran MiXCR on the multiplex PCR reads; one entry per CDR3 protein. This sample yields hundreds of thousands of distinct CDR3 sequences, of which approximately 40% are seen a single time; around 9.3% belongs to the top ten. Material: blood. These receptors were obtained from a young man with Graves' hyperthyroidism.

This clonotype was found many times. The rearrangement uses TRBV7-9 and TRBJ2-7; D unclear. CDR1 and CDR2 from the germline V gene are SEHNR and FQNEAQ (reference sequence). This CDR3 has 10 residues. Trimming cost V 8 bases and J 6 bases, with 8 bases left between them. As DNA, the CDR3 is TGTGCCAGCGAACGCGCCGAGCAGTACTTC. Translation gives CASERAEQYF.

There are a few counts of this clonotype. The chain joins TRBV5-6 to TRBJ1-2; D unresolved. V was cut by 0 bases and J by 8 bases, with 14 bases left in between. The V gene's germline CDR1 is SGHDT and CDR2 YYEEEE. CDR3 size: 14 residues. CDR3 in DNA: TGTGCCAGCAGCTTGGGGAGGGCCGTCGGAGGCTACACCTTC. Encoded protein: CASSLGRAVGGYTF.

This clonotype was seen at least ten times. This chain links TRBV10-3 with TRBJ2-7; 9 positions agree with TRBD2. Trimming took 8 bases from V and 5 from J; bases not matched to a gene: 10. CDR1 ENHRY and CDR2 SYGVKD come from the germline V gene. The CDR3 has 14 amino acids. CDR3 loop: CAIYDSSGNDEQYF. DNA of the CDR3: TGTGCCATCTATGACTCTAGCGGGAACGACGAGCAGTACTTC.

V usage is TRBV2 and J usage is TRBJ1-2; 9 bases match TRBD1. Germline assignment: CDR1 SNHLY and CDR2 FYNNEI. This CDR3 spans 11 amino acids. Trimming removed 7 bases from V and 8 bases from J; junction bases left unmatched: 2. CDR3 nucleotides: TGTGCCAGCAAAGGGACAGGGGGCTACACCTTC. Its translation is CASKGTGGYTF.

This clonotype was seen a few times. CDR3 protein: CASSSPVGQGYEQYF. CDR3 bases: TGTGCCAGCAGTTCACCCGTCGGACAGGGTTACGAGCAGTACTTC. V usage is TRBV12-3 or TRBV12-4 and J usage is TRBJ2-7; TRBD1 agrees at 8 bases. J was trimmed by 4 bases and V by 4 bases; bases with no gene match: 9. The CDR3 has 15 residues.

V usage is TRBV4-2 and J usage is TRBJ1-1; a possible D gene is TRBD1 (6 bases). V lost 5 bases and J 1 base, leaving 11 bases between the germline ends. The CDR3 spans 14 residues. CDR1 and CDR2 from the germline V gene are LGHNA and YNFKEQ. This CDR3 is CASSSTQGNTEAFF. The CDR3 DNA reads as TGTGCCAGCAGCTCAACACAGGGGAACACTGAAGCTTTCTTT.

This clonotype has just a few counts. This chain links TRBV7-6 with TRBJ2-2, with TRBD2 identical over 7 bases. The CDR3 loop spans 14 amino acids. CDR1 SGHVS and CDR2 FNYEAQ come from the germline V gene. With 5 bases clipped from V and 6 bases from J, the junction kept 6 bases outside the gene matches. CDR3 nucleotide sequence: TGTGCCAGCAGCCCGGGACTAATCCCCGGGGAGCTGTTTTTT. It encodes CASSPGLIPGELFF.

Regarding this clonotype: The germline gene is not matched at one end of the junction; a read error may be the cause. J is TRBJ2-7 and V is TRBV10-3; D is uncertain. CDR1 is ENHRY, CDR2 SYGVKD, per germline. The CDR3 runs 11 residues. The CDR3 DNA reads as TGTGCCAGCAGTTACCGTCTCGGGCAGTACTTC. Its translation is CASSYRLGQYF.

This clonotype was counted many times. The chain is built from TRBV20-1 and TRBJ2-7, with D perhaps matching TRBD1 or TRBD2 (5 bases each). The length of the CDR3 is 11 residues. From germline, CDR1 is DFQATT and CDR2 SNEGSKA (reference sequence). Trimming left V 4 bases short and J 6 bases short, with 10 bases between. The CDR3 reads CSATLGGEQYF. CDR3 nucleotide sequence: TGCAGTGCTACCCTTGGGGGCGAGCAGTACTTC.

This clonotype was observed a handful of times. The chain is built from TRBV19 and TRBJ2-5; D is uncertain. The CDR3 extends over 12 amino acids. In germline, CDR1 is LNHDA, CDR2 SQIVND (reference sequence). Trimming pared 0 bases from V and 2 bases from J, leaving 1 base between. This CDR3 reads CASSIEQETQYF. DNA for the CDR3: TGTGCCAGTAGTATAGAGCAAGAGACCCAGTACTTC.

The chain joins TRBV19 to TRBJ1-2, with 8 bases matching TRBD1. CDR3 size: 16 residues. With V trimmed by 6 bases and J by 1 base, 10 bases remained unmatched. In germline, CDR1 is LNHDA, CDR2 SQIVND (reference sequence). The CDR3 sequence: CASSYSGTGFNYGYTF. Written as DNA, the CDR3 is TGTGCCAGTAGCTACTCCGGGACAGGCTTTAACTATGGCTACACCTTC.

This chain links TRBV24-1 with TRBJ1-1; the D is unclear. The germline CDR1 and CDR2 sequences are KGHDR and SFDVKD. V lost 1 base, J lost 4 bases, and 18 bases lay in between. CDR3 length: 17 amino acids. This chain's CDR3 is CATSDFRAVAFSTEAFF. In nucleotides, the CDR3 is TGTGCCACCAGTGATTTCCGGGCAGTTGCTTTTTCCACTGAAGCTTTCTTT.

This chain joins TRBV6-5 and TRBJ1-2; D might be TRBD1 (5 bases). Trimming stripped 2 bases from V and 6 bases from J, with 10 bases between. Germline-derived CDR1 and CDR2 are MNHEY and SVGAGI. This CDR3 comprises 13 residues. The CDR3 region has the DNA TGTGCCAGCAGTTACGCTCCCAGGGATGGCTACACCTTC. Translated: CASSYAPRDGYTF.

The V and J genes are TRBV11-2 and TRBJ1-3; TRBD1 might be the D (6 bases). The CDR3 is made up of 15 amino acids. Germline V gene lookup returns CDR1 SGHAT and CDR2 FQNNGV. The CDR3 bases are TGTGCGGGGGCGGGGGCGCAAGGCTCTGGAAACACCATATATTTT. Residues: CAGAGAQGSGNTIYF.

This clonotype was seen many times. The CDR3 DNA reads as TGTGCCAGCAGCCTGGGACGTCAGGCAGGACTGTTTTTT. Its translation is CASSLGRQAGLFF. This rearrangement joins TRBV7-2 to TRBJ1-4; D is perhaps TRBD1 (5 bases). Trimming left V 5 bases short and J 13 bases short, with 17 bases between. This CDR3 comprises 13 residues. CDR1 is SGHTA, CDR2 FQGNSA, per germline.

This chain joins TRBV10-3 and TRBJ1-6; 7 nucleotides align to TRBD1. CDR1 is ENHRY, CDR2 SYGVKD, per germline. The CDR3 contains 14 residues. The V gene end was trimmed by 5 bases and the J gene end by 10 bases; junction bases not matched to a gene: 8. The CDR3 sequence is CAISPTGVASPLHF. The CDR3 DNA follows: TGTGCCATCAGTCCTACAGGGGTAGCATCACCCCTCCACTTT.

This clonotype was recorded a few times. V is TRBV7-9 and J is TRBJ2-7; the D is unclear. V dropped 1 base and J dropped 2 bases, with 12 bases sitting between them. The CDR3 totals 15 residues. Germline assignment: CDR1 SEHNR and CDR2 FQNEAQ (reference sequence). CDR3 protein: CASSLEVTAPYEQYF. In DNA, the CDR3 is TGTGCCAGCAGCTTAGAGGTCACCGCCCCCTACGAGCAGTACTTC.

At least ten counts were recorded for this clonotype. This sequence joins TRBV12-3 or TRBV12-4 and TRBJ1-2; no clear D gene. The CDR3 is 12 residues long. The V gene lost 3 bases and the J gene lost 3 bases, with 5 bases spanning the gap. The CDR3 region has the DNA TGTGCCAGCAGTTTGACCTACTATGGCTACACCTTC. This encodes CASSLTYYGYTF.

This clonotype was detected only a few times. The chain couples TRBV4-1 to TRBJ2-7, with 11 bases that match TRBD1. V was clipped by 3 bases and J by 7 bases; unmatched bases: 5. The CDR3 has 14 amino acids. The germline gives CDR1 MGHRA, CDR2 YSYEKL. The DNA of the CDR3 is TGCGCCAGCAGCCACGGACAGGGGGCGTGGGAGCAGTACTTC. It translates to CASSHGQGAWEQYF.

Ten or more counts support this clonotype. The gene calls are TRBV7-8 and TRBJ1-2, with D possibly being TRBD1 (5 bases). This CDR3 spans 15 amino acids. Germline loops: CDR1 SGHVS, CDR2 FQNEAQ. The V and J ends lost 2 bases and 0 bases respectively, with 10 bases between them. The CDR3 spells CASSLKGRTNYGYTF. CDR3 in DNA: TGTGCCAGCAGCTTAAAGGGGAGAACTAACTATGGCTACACCTTC.

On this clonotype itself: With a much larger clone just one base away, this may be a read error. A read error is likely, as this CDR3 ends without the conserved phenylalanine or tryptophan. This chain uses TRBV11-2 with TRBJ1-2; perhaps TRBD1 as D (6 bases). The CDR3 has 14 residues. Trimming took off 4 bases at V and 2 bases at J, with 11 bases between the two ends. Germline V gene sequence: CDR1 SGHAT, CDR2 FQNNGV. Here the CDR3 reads CASSSAQGNYGYTS. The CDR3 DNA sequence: TGTGCCAGCAGCTCGGCTCAGGGGAACTATGGCTACACCTCC.

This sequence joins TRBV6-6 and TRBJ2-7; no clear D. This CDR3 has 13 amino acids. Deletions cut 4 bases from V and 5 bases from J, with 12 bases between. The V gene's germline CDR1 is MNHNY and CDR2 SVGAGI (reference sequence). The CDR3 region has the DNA TGTGCCAGCAGTTTAAGGACCCCTGACGAGCAGTACTTC. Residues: CASSLRTPDEQYF.

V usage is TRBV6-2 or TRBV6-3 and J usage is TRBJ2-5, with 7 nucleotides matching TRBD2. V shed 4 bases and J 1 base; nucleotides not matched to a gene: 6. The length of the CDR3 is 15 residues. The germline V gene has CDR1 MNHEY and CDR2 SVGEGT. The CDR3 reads CASSWRETTQETQYF. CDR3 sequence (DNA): TGTGCCAGCAGTTGGCGGGAGACCACCCAAGAGACCCAGTACTTC.

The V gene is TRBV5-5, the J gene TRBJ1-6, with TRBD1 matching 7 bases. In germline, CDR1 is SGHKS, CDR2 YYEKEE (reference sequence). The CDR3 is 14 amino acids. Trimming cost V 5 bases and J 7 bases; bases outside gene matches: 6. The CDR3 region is CASSWDSENSPLHF. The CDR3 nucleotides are TGTGCCAGCAGTTGGGACAGTGAAAATTCACCCCTCCACTTT.

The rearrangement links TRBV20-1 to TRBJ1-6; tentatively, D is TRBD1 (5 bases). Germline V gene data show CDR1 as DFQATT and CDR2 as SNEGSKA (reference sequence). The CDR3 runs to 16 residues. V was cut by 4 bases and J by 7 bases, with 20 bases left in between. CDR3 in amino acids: CSAKPLGEGWNSPLHF. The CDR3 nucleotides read TGCAGTGCTAAGCCCCTTGGGGAGGGGTGGAATTCACCCCTCCACTTT.